Detailed here is one T cell receptor beta chain. What it binds is unknown. Germline loops: CDR1 SGHRS, CDR2 YFSETQ. This CDR3 contains 14 residues. The V gene lost 3 bases and the J gene lost 6 bases, with 12 bases spanning the gap. Profiling relied on immunoSEQ multiplex PCR, and the TCRdb table lists in-frame clones only, not all of them. The sample records approximately 19,000 clones, 74% being singletons. The data originate from a study of regulatory dendritic cells for organ transplantation. Overall study results and limits: Among resting subsets, memory CD8+ cells contained the most alloreactive clonotypes. Naive CD4+ and CD8+ repertoires were highly diverse; memory CD8+ was most oligoclonal.

Sequencing was carried out using memory CD4+ T cells from blood. Subset defined: CD45RO+ memory T cells. This receptor was taken from a human donor in good health. The rearrangement uses TRBV5-1 and TRBJ2-2, with D maybe TRBD1 (6 bases). CDR3 DNA sequence: TGCGCCAGCAGCTCGGACAGTGCCGCCGGGGAGCTGTTTTTT. Residues: CASSSDSAAGELFF.